This paragraph covers one T cell receptor beta chain sequence. The data belong to a study of control samples from healthy donors and cancer patients. The CDR3 is 15 amino acids. The V gene lost 3 bases and the J gene lost 8 bases, with 19 bases spanning the gap. The germline gives CDR1 SQVTM, CDR2 ANQGSEA. Using immunoSEQ multiplex PCR, the repertoire was profiled, and TCRdb retains in-frame clones only, with some absent. The table lists a few hundred thousand clones, 90% of them singletons. The TCR comes from a man aged 40-50 years with head and neck cancer. The V and J genes are TRBV29-1 and TRBJ2-2, with D tentatively TRBD1 (6 bases). Sequencing was done on a sample of PBMCs. The CDR3: CSVDSGVGVSGELFF. CDR3 nucleotide sequence: TGCAGCGTTGATTCAGGGGTCGGGGTCTCGGGGGAGCTGTTTTTT.